This section outlines one T cell receptor (beta chain) sequence together with its context. Antigen: not known. The data derive from a study of T cell responses to AZD1222 COVID-19 vaccine. Looking at the study overall: Doses given second, at about 4 or about 12 weeks, were pooled.

General observations from the study: When two AZD1222 doses had been given, Spike-specific TCR breadth and depth rose.

The assay was immunoSEQ multiplex PCR, and TCRdb's table has in-frame clones only and misses some. The sample holds 110,000 to 150,000 clones, approximately 94% seen once. The CDR3 is 21 residues long. The sample consisted of peripheral blood, taken on day 0 of AZD1222 vaccination. V gene TRBV21-1 combines with J gene TRBJ1-1. TRBV21-1 is flagged as a pseudogene. The clonotype comes from an adult in good health. Here the CDR3 reads CASSKVIKGQGLVLGNSEAFF. Written as DNA, the CDR3 is TGTGCCAGCAGCAAAGTGATAAAGGGGCAGGGACTAGTGCTTGGCAATTCTGAAGCTTTCTTT.